This TCR beta chain came from a study of glioma-infiltrating T cells after dendritic cell vaccination. Across the whole study: The vaccine used monocyte-derived dendritic cells pulsed overnight with autologous tumor lysate.

Data came from immunoSEQ multiplex PCR; TCRdb stores just in-frame clones and leaves some out. The repertoire holds 90,000 to 95,000 clones, with about 81% as singletons. Trimming removed 0 bases from V and 4 bases from J, with 15 bases in between. The length of the CDR3 is 16 residues. CDR1 ENHRY and CDR2 SYGVKD come from the germline V gene. Time point specified: after dendritic cell vaccination, including at tumor progression/relapse. Sequencing used blood, obtained after dendritic cell vaccination. The chain combines TRBV10-3 with TRBJ1-1; maybe TRBD1 (5 bases). The TCR comes from a human donor with glioblastoma. The CDR3 protein is CAISESENGGGTEAFF. DNA for the CDR3: TGTGCCATCAGTGAGTCGGAAAATGGGGGGGGCACTGAAGCTTTCTTT.